A single sample gave rise to the 5 T cell receptor beta chains below, sequenced in a study of blood T cell repertoires in COVID-19. Sequencing was performed with immunoSEQ multiplex PCR; in TCRdb, only in-frame clones are kept and a portion is missing. The data hold tens of thousands of clones, with approximately 88% observed a single time. The sample was peripheral blood. Source of these receptors: a human donor with active COVID-19. The donor label of this sample is uncertain.

J is TRBJ2-1 and V is TRBV19; TRBD2 agrees at 14 bases. This CDR3 is 20 amino acids long. Trimming cost V 0 bases and J 0 bases; bases outside gene matches: 7. The germline V gene encodes CDR1 LNHDA and CDR2 SQIVND (reference sequence). CDR3 coding DNA: TGTGCCAGTAGTATAGACTCCGGGACTAGCGGGAGTCCCTCCTACAATGAGCAGTTCTTC. It specifies CASSIDSGTSGSPSYNEQFF.

This clone is labeled as medium-sized (0.01 to 0.1%). The chain employs TRBV30 and TRBJ1-1, with unresolved D. Germline V gene data show CDR1 as GTSNPN and CDR2 as SVGIG (reference sequence). V was pared by 4 bases and J by 0 bases, with 6 bases between. This CDR3 is 12 amino acids long. The CDR3, as DNA: TGTGCCTGGACACAGATGAACACTGAAGCTTTCTTT. Protein sequence: CAWTQMNTEAFF.

The V gene is TRBV6-6, the J gene TRBJ1-3; D gene unclear. The length of the CDR3 is 13 residues. Trimming removed 7 bases at V and 0 bases at J, with 7 bases between. Germline V gene sequence: CDR1 MNHNY, CDR2 SVGAGI (reference sequence). This CDR3 reads CASTPSSGNTIYF. The CDR3 bases are TGTGCCAGCACCCCTAGCTCTGGAAACACCATATATTTT.

V and J are TRBV2 and TRBJ2-1; 8 nucleotides match TRBD1. The junction had 6 bases not matched to a gene; V was cut back by 8 bases and J by 3 bases. This CDR3 region has 14 residues. Per the germline V gene, CDR1 is SNHLY and CDR2 is FYNNEI. DNA for the CDR3: TGTGCCAGCCATAGGACAGGGTTCTACAATGAGCAGTTCTTC. Encoded protein: CASHRTGFYNEQFF. Full variable domain (outside the CDR3, taken from reference TRBV2 and TRBJ2-1): EPEVTQTPSHQVTQMGQEVILRCVPISNHLYFYWYRQILGQKVEFLVSFYNNEISEKSEIFDDQFSVERPDGSNFTLKIRSTKLEDSAMYFCASHRTGFYNEQFFGPGTRLTVL.

The chain recombines TRBV7-8 with TRBJ2-1; D possibly corresponds to TRBD1 (7 bases). V lost 3 bases to trimming and J lost 8 bases, with 17 bases between them. The CDR3 extends over 15 amino acids. Germline values: CDR1 SGHVS, CDR2 FQNEAQ. Here the CDR3 reads CASSLQGGLDYEQFF. The CDR3 DNA follows: TGTGCCAGCAGCTTGCAGGGGGGCCTGGACTATGAGCAGTTCTTC.